A single sample gave rise to the 32 T cell receptor beta chains below, sequenced in a study of cytomegalovirus exposure and HLA in healthy donors. A multiplex PCR was run with 60 Vbeta primers and 13 Jbeta primers. Generated by immunoSEQ multiplex PCR, the TCRdb table keeps only in-frame clones and is missing some. The table shows some 150,000 clones, with 75% to 80% occurring only once. What was sequenced was PBMCs. The receptors originated from a man aged 35 to 55 in good health and CMV-seropositive.

The chain is built from TRBV5-1 and TRBJ2-3; TRBD2 matches 7 bases. Germline assignment: CDR1 SGHRS and CDR2 YFSETQ. Unmatched junction bases numbered 10, after V lost 3 bases and J lost 3 bases. This CDR3 is built from 16 residues. The CDR3 nucleotides read TGCGCCAGCAGCTCGTCGGGGCGGGAGAAAACAGATACGCAGTATTTT. Translation gives CASSSSGREKTDTQYF.

The CDR3 sequence is CASSLRVEQFF. Here the CDR3 DNA reads TGTGCCAGCAGTCTCAGGGTGGAGCAGTTCTTC. V and J are TRBV28 and TRBJ2-1; D is perhaps TRBD1 (5 bases). There are 11 residues in the CDR3. The V gene's germline CDR1 is MDHEN and CDR2 SYDVKM. The V and J ends lost 5 bases and 10 bases respectively, with 9 bases between them.

This chain links TRBV5-8 with TRBJ2-2, with D possibly matching TRBD2 (6 bases). There are 16 residues in the CDR3. The germline V and J ends were trimmed by 4 bases and 3 bases, with 16 bases remaining between them. Germline V gives CDR1 SGHTS, CDR2 YDEGEE. Here the CDR3 DNA reads TGTGCCAGCAGCCCGCTTGGGGCGGGATACACCGGGGAGCTGTTTTTT. Encoded protein: CASSPLGAGYTGELFF.

Only a few counts were recorded for this clone. The CDR3, as DNA: TGTGCCAGCAGCGCTACCACCCAAGAGACCCAGTACTTC. This gives the protein CASSATTQETQYF. This chain links TRBV6-5 with TRBJ2-5; D uncertain. The V end lost 6 bases, the J end lost 1 base, and 9 bases lay between the germline ends. The CDR3 sequence is 13 residues long. The V gene's germline CDR1 is MNHEY and CDR2 SVGAGI.

The chain joins TRBV5-4 to TRBJ1-1; TRBD1 matches at 10 bases. J was trimmed by 0 bases and V by 4 bases; bases with no gene match: 6. The V gene's germline CDR1 is SGHNT and CDR2 YYREEE (reference sequence). The CDR3 consists of 16 residues. The CDR3 is CASSRTGGAMNTEAFF. CDR3 DNA: TGTGCCAGCAGCCGGACAGGGGGGGCAATGAACACTGAAGCTTTCTTT.

This clone was found once. The chain is built from TRBV6-6 and TRBJ2-1, with a possible D match to TRBD1 (5 bases). The CDR3 sequence is 16 residues long. The V and J ends lost 4 bases and 6 bases respectively, with 19 bases between them. Germline CDR1 is MNHNY and CDR2 is SVGAGI (reference sequence). In DNA, the CDR3 is TGTGCCAGCAGTTCCCTGCAGGGTTCGATAGGCAATGAGCAGTTCTTC. Translation: CASSSLQGSIGNEQFF.

V gene TRBV18 combines with J gene TRBJ2-2, with 8 bases that match TRBD1. J lost 5 bases, V lost 3 bases, and 8 bases had no gene match. In germline, CDR1 is KGHSH, CDR2 LQKENI. The CDR3 is 16 residues long. The chain's CDR3 is CASSPYGQGTTGELFF. The CDR3 DNA follows: TGTGCCAGCTCACCCTACGGACAGGGTACAACCGGGGAGCTGTTTTTT.

This rearrangement joins TRBV29-1 to TRBJ1-2, with D uncertain. Germline lookup yields CDR1 SQVTM and CDR2 ANQGSEA. Trimming took off 7 bases at V and 5 bases at J, with 14 bases between the two ends. There are 12 residues in the CDR3. The CDR3 is CSAADGGYGYTF. The CDR3 DNA sequence: TGCAGCGCCGCGGACGGAGGATATGGCTACACCTTC.

The chain employs TRBV4-1 and TRBJ2-4; maybe TRBD2 (5 bases). CDR1 and CDR2 (germline): MGHRA, YSYEKL. CDR3 length equals 16 residues. Trimming cost V 3 bases and J 0 bases, with 12 bases left between them. The CDR3 sequence is CASSHGETIAKNIQYF. CDR3 in DNA: TGCGCCAGCAGCCATGGGGAGACCATAGCCAAAAACATTCAGTACTTC.

The chain uses TRBV25-1 and TRBJ2-3; possibly TRBD1 for D (5 bases). Germline-derived CDR1 and CDR2 are MGHDK and SYGVNS. CDR3 length equals 14 residues. The V end was cut by 3 bases, the J end by 1 base, with 8 bases between. The CDR3 spells CASSDGRGTDTQYF. CDR3 bases: TGTGCCAGCAGTGACGGCAGGGGCACAGATACGCAGTATTTT.

This clone was seen a few times. The chain recombines TRBV25-1 with TRBJ1-3; TRBD1 is a possible D gene (5 bases). Germline assignment: CDR1 MGHDK and CDR2 SYGVNS. The CDR3 runs to 13 residues. V lost 4 bases and J lost 1, with 5 bases in between. CDR3 residues: CASSAGSGNTIYF. DNA of the CDR3: TGTGCCAGCAGTGCAGGGTCTGGAAACACCATATATTTT.

The chain has TRBV7-8 and TRBJ1-5, with D unresolved. CDR1 is SGHVS, CDR2 FQNEAQ, per germline. Trimming stripped 5 bases from V and 5 bases from J, with 10 bases between. The CDR3 runs 13 residues. The CDR3 DNA follows: TGTGCCAGCAGCCCCCGGAGAGATCAGCCCCAGCATTTT. It yields the protein CASSPRRDQPQHF. The entire variable domain, with the rest obtained from reference TRBV7-8 and TRBJ1-5, is as follows: GAGVSQSPRYKVAKRGQDVALRCDPISGHVSLFWYQQALGQGPEFLTYFQNEAQLDKSGLPSDRFFAERPEGSVSTLKIQRTQQEDSAVYLCASSPRRDQPQHFGDGTRLSIL.

The rearrangement joins TRBV5-1 to TRBJ2-7; D is perhaps TRBD2 (5 bases). The CDR3 is made up of 15 amino acids. Germline V lookup: CDR1 SGHRS, CDR2 YFSETQ. With 2 bases removed from V and 2 bases from J, the gap between germline ends came to 14 bases. CDR3 residues: CASSFSVGSTYEQYF. The CDR3 DNA reads TGCGCCAGCAGCTTTAGCGTAGGATCCACCTACGAGCAGTACTTC.

A few counts support this clone. The chain employs TRBV2 and TRBJ2-3, with unresolved D. CDR3 length: 12 amino acids. V was pared by 7 bases and J by 2 bases, with 7 bases between. Germline CDR1 SNHLY, CDR2 FYNNEI. The CDR3 spells CASNDFTDTQYF. CDR3 DNA sequence: TGTGCCAGCAACGACTTCACAGATACGCAGTATTTT.

This clone was found a few times. The chain combines TRBV6-5 with TRBJ2-1; 9 bases map to TRBD1. The germline gives CDR1 MNHEY, CDR2 SVGAGI. V was pared by 6 bases and J by 3 bases, with 6 bases of the junction left unmatched. CDR3 length: 15 amino acids. CDR3 in DNA: TGTGCCAGCAGCCCCGGGACAGGGCTCTACAATGAGCAGTTCTTC. Residues: CASSPGTGLYNEQFF.

V and J are TRBV5-1 and TRBJ2-1, with 10 bases matching TRBD2. Germline V gene lookup returns CDR1 SGHRS and CDR2 YFSETQ. This CDR3 has 16 amino acids. J gave up 0 bases and V 4 bases, and 4 bases lay outside the gene matches. The CDR3 sequence: CASSLTSGRSYNEQFF. CDR3 nucleotide sequence: TGCGCCAGCAGCCTGACTAGCGGGCGCTCCTACAATGAGCAGTTCTTC.

V gene TRBV7-9 combines with J gene TRBJ2-1; 8 positions match TRBD1. Trimming removed 6 bases from V and 8 bases from J; junction bases left unmatched: 15. In germline, CDR1 is SEHNR, CDR2 FQNEAQ (reference sequence). This CDR3 region has 16 residues. The CDR3 bases are TGTGCCAGCAGACAGGTGAGCGGACCGGGACAGGATGAGCAGTTCTTC. Protein: CASRQVSGPGQDEQFF. The full variable domain, rest sourced from reference TRBV7-9 and TRBJ2-1, is DTGVSQNPRHKITKRGQNVTFRCDPISEHNRLYWYRQTLGQGPEFLTYFQNEAQLEKSRLLSDRFSAERPKGSFSTLEIQRTEQGDSAMYLCASRQVSGPGQDEQFFGPGTRLTVL.

Comments on this clone: One end of the junction varies from germline; a read error may be responsible. V and J are TRBV28 and TRBJ2-6, with D possibly TRBD2 on 6 matching bases. The CDR3 length is 17 residues. CDR1 and CDR2 (germline): MDHEN, SYDVKM. In DNA form, the CDR3 reads TGTGCCAGCAGTTACGCGGGGTCCCACCCTGGGGCCAACGGCCTGACTTTC. Translating it yields CASSYAGSHPGANGLTF. The full variable domain, rest sourced from reference TRBV28 and TRBJ2-6, is DVKVTQSSRYLVKRTGEKVFLECVQDMDHENMFWYRQDPGLGLRLIYFSYDVKMKEKGDIPEGYSVSREKKERFSLILESASTNQTSMYLCASSYAGSHPGANGLTFGAGSRLTVL.

The gene calls are TRBV7-9 and TRBJ1-5; tentatively, D is TRBD1 (5 bases). This CDR3 has 14 residues. The V gene lost 1 base and the J gene lost 6 bases, with 10 bases spanning the gap. CDR1 is SEHNR, CDR2 FQNEAQ, per germline (reference sequence). CDR3 sequence reads: CASSLVGGGQPQHF. The CDR3 region has the DNA TGTGCCAGCAGCTTAGTCGGGGGAGGTCAGCCCCAGCATTTT.

The chain is built from TRBV29-1 and TRBJ2-3; 14 bases are a match to TRBD2. The V gene's germline CDR1 is SQVTM and CDR2 ANQGSEA. The CDR3 extends over 21 amino acids. J lost 0 bases, V lost 5 bases, and 19 bases had no gene match. This CDR3 reads CSVLTPPGLAGVVRSTDTQYF. As DNA, the CDR3 is TGCAGCGTTCTCACCCCTCCGGGACTAGCGGGAGTCGTGAGGAGCACAGATACGCAGTATTTT.

The chain recombines TRBV10-2 with TRBJ1-2; 11 bases line up with TRBD1. This CDR3 comprises 13 residues. Per the germline V gene, CDR1 is WSHSY and CDR2 is SAAADI. V shed 6 bases, J shed 5 bases, and the junction held 2 bases outside the gene matches. The chain's CDR3 is CASRGTGGYGYTF. CDR3 nucleotide sequence: TGCGCCAGCAGAGGGACAGGGGGTTATGGCTACACCTTC.

V is TRBV7-9 and J is TRBJ1-1, with unresolved D. Per germline, CDR1 SEHNR and CDR2 FQNEAQ (reference sequence). V was trimmed by 5 bases and J by 0 bases, leaving 13 bases between them. There are 15 residues in the CDR3. The CDR3 nucleotides are TGTGCCAGCAGCCCTACAGCAGCAATGAACACTGAAGCTTTCTTT. Protein: CASSPTAAMNTEAFF.

This clone came up a few times. The rearrangement links TRBV11-2 to TRBJ2-7; 8 bases are a match to TRBD1. Germline CDR1 and CDR2: SGHAT and FQNNGV. V shed 5 bases, J shed 3 bases, and the junction held 9 bases outside the gene matches. The CDR3 runs to 15 residues. The CDR3 DNA sequence: TGTGCCAGCAGCCCCTCCCGGACAGGGCTCTACGAGCAGTACTTC. The encoded protein is CASSPSRTGLYEQYF. Full variable domain (remainder filled in from reference TRBV11-2 and TRBJ2-7): EAGVAQSPRYKIIEKRQSVAFWCNPISGHATLYWYQQILGQGPKLLIQFQNNGVVDDSQLPKDRFSAERLKGVDSTLKIQPAKLEDSAVYLCASSPSRTGLYEQYFGPGTRLTVT.

This chain links TRBV2 with TRBJ1-5, with 8 bases fitting TRBD1. V was pared by 6 bases and J by 4 bases, with 8 bases of the junction left unmatched. Germline V gene data show CDR1 as SNHLY and CDR2 as FYNNEI. This CDR3 spans 15 amino acids. The CDR3 here is CASSQDRGENQPQHF. The CDR3 DNA reads as TGTGCCAGCAGCCAAGACAGGGGTGAAAATCAGCCCCAGCATTTT. The full variable domain, with the rest looked up from reference TRBV2 and TRBJ1-5, is EPEVTQTPSHQVTQMGQEVILRCVPISNHLYFYWYRQILGQKVEFLVSFYNNEISEKSEIFDDQFSVERPDGSNFTLKIRSTKLEDSAMYFCASSQDRGENQPQHFGDGTRLSIL.

This clone was counted between two and nine times. The V gene is TRBV29-1, the J gene TRBJ2-1; D is perhaps TRBD2 (6 bases). CDR3 length: 15 residues. Germline loops: CDR1 SQVTM, CDR2 ANQGSEA. The V end lost 2 bases, the J end lost 5 bases, and 16 bases lay between the germline ends. The CDR3 DNA reads as TGCAGCGTTGAATTGGTTAGCGGAAAGCACAATGAGCAGTTCTTC. Amino acid sequence: CSVELVSGKHNEQFF.

This chain links TRBV11-2 with TRBJ2-3; TRBD2 matches 10 bases. The ends lost 1 base at V and 0 bases at J; junction bases unmatched: 4. The CDR3 contains 17 residues. Looked up from germline, CDR1 is SGHAT and CDR2 is FQNNGV. CDR3 region: CASSLVRLAGSTDTQYF. The CDR3, as DNA: TGTGCCAGCAGCTTAGTACGACTAGCGGGTAGCACAGATACGCAGTATTTT.

This clone was counted between two and nine times. This chain connects TRBV9 to TRBJ2-3; TRBD2 agrees at 12 bases. Germline V gives CDR1 SGDLS, CDR2 YYNGEE. CDR3 size: 18 residues. After removal of 0 bases from V and 4 bases from J, the junction contained 9 bases not matched to a gene. The DNA of the CDR3 is TGTGCCAGCAGCGTAGACTCTAGCGGGAGGGGTGAGGCAGATACGCAGTATTTT. It is translated as CASSVDSSGRGEADTQYF. The complete variable domain, with remaining parts taken from reference TRBV9 and TRBJ2-3, reads DSGVTQTPKHLITATGQRVTLRCSPRSGDLSVYWYQQSLDQGLQFLIQYYNGEERAKGNILERFSAQQFPDLHSELNLSSLELGDSALYFCASSVDSSGRGEADTQYFGPGTRLTVL.

This clone has just a few counts. The chain employs TRBV29-1 and TRBJ1-5; 10 nucleotides align to TRBD1. The CDR3 consists of 13 residues. V lost 4 bases and J lost 5; bases outside the gene matches: 2. The germline gives CDR1 SQVTM, CDR2 ANQGSEA. The CDR3 DNA sequence: TGCAGCGTTGCTGGGACAGGGGATCAGCCCCAGCATTTT. This codes for CSVAGTGDQPQHF.

The chain uses TRBV7-9 and TRBJ2-7; perhaps TRBD1 as D (6 bases). V was clipped by 3 bases and J by 2 bases, with 23 bases between them. From germline, CDR1 is SEHNR and CDR2 FQNEAQ (reference sequence). This CDR3 spans 18 amino acids. The CDR3 nucleotides read TGTGCCAGCAGCTTCGCATTAAGTACGGACAGCACTACCTACGAGCAGTACTTC. Protein product: CASSFALSTDSTTYEQYF.

The CDR3 DNA sequence: TGTGCCAGCAGCTTGGGGGACAGGGAAAAAAACATTCAGTACTTC. Translation: CASSLGDREKNIQYF. This chain uses TRBV5-4 with TRBJ2-4; 9 bases match TRBD1. V trimming: 0 bases; J trimming: 4 bases; junction bases outside the gene matches: 2. The V gene's germline CDR1 is SGHNT and CDR2 YYREEE (reference sequence). The CDR3 loop spans 15 amino acids.

The chain couples TRBV5-1 to TRBJ2-3, with TRBD1 matching over 8 bases. Per the germline V gene, CDR1 is SGHRS and CDR2 is YFSETQ. The CDR3 is 15 residues long. The J segment lost 2 bases and the V segment lost 3 bases, leaving 5 bases of the junction unmatched. The CDR3 protein is CASSSGQGFTDTQYF. Here the CDR3 DNA reads TGCGCCAGCAGCTCAGGACAGGGATTCACAGATACGCAGTATTTT.

The chain carries TRBV29-1 and TRBJ2-2, with D possibly matching TRBD1 (5 bases). The V end was cut by 6 bases, the J end by 4 bases, with 12 bases between. CDR1 is SQVTM, CDR2 ANQGSEA, per germline. This CDR3 spans 13 amino acids. CDR3 nucleotides: TGCAGCGTGCAGGGTTTAGGCACCGGGGAGCTGTTTTTT. This encodes CSVQGLGTGELFF.